These 21 T cell receptor beta chains came from one sample sequenced in a study of neurological immune-mediated disorders. A single record per CDR3 protein comes from TCRdb applying MiXCR to the 5' RACE reads. This sample has more than 13,000 distinct CDR3 sequences, with 7% found just once. Sequenced: CD8+ T cells from blood. The receptors stem from a woman between 40 and 50 years old in good health.

This clonotype has ten or more counts. The rearrangement joins TRBV3-1 to TRBJ2-1; TRBD2 aligns across 7 bases. CDR1 is LGHDT and CDR2 is YNNKEL in the germline V gene (reference sequence). The trim removed 1 base at V and 0 bases at J, leaving 0 bases unmatched. The CDR3 consists of 15 residues. In nucleotides, the CDR3 is TGTGCCAGCAGCCAAGGGGGGGGCTCCTACAATGAGCAGTTCTTC. This encodes CASSQGGGSYNEQFF.

This clonotype was counted many times. V and J are TRBV4-1 and TRBJ2-7; D unclear. This CDR3 is built from 13 residues. Trimming removed 3 bases at V and 0 bases at J, with 6 bases between. Germline V gene sequence: CDR1 MGHRA, CDR2 YSYEKL. CDR3 sequence: CASSHPLSYEQYF. CDR3 bases: TGCGCCAGCAGCCATCCACTCTCCTACGAGCAGTACTTC.

By share, this clonotype counts as medium-sized. The chain uses TRBV4-1 and TRBJ2-7; D is possibly TRBD1 (5 bases). Germline CDR1 reads MGHRA; CDR2 reads YSYEKL. The CDR3 is 16 residues long. Trimming took 4 bases from V and 7 from J, leaving 23 bases between them. The CDR3 DNA follows: TGCGCCAGCAGCCTCCAGCCTGGCAGGGAAGTGTGGGAGCAGTACTTC. It yields the protein CASSLQPGREVWEQYF.

This clonotype has a count of ten or more. The V call is TRBV13, the J call TRBJ2-3, with a possible D match to TRBD1 (6 bases). CDR1 is PRHDT and CDR2 is FYEKMQ in the germline V gene (reference sequence). This CDR3 is 15 amino acids long. Trimming left V 1 base short and J 4 bases short, with 12 bases between. The CDR3 DNA sequence: TGTGCCAGCAGCTTAGACGCTTGGGGGCCAGATACGCAGTATTTT. It codes for CASSLDAWGPDTQYF.

This clonotype was counted at least ten times. This chain uses TRBV20-1 with TRBJ2-1; no clear D gene. This CDR3 region has 15 residues. In germline, CDR1 is DFQATT, CDR2 SNEGSKA (reference sequence). V gave up 0 bases and J gave up 2 bases, with 11 bases separating them. The CDR3: CSARDKQVPYNEQFF. The CDR3 DNA follows: TGCAGTGCTAGAGATAAGCAAGTCCCCTACAATGAGCAGTTCTTC.

This clonotype occurred many times. This chain connects TRBV7-9 to TRBJ2-7; unclear D gene. Germline values: CDR1 SEHNR, CDR2 FQNEAQ (reference sequence). The V gene lost 4 bases and the J gene lost 0 bases, with 13 bases spanning the gap. CDR3 length equals 15 residues. The CDR3 nucleotides are TGTGCCAGCAGCTCGGAGAGTGGGCCCTCCTACGAGCAGTACTTC. Translating it yields CASSSESGPSYEQYF.

Sample share makes this clonotype medium-sized (0.01 to 0.1%). The chain uses TRBV4-1 and TRBJ1-1; D remains ambiguous. Germline loops: CDR1 MGHRA, CDR2 YSYEKL. The CDR3 is made up of 15 amino acids. V was clipped by 1 base and J by 5 bases, with 14 bases between them. The CDR3 sequence: CASSQVSPPKTEAFF. CDR3 nucleotide sequence: TGCGCCAGCAGCCAAGTTTCTCCCCCAAAGACTGAAGCTTTCTTT.

This clonotype was recorded many times. The chain uses TRBV25-1 and TRBJ2-5; TRBD1 agrees at 8 bases. The CDR3 length is 12 residues. The V gene's germline CDR1 is MGHDK and CDR2 SYGVNS. J lost 2 bases, V lost 8 bases, and 1 base had no gene match. The CDR3 loop is CASHRGQETQYF. The CDR3, as DNA: TGTGCCAGCCACAGGGGGCAAGAGACCCAGTACTTC.

In this sample, this clonotype turned up a few times. The chain recombines TRBV4-2 with TRBJ2-1, with D possibly matching TRBD2 (6 bases). Germline CDR1 and CDR2: LGHNA and YNFKEQ. CDR3 length equals 16 residues. Trimming shortened V by 6 bases and J by 9 bases, and 24 bases separated the two germline ends. CDR3 region: CASRPPSAGRKSEQFF. CDR3 nucleotides: TGTGCCAGCAGGCCCCCCTCAGCAGGGAGGAAGAGTGAGCAGTTCTTC.

This clonotype was found many times. The V call is TRBV19, the J call TRBJ1-3; D gene ambiguous. CDR1 is LNHDA and CDR2 is SQIVND in the germline V gene (reference sequence). The V end lost 8 bases, the J end lost 2 bases, and 22 bases lay between the germline ends. The CDR3 sequence is 17 residues long. The CDR3 bases are TGTGCCAGTTCTCCTCTCCTAAGTCTTTCGGCTGGAAACACCATATATTTT. It yields the protein CASSPLLSLSAGNTIYF.

There are many counts of this clonotype. V and J are TRBV6-5 and TRBJ2-5; tentatively, D is TRBD2 (6 bases). CDR3 length: 13 residues. Germline CDR1 and CDR2: MNHEY and SVGAGI. Trimming removed 2 bases at V and 9 bases at J, with 13 bases between. For the CDR3, the DNA is TGTGCCAGCAGTTACGGGGAAGGGGAGGCCCAGTACTTC. Amino acid sequence: CASSYGEGEAQYF.

This clonotype was counted many times. The V and J genes are TRBV12-3 or TRBV12-4 and TRBJ2-1, with D perhaps matching TRBD1 (5 bases). V was clipped by 8 bases and J by 2 bases, with 16 bases between them. The CDR3 is made up of 15 amino acids. As DNA, the CDR3 is TGTGCCAGCGTATCGGCCGACAGCCCCTACAATGAGCAGTTCTTC. Translating it yields CASVSADSPYNEQFF.

The chain combines TRBV10-2 with TRBJ1-1; tentatively, D is TRBD1 (6 bases). V lost 8 bases and J 3 bases, leaving 10 bases between the germline ends. The CDR3 length is 12 residues. Germline values: CDR1 WSHSY, CDR2 SAAADI. CDR3 loop: CASGGGHTEAFF. CDR3 coding DNA: TGCGCCAGCGGGGGGGGGCACACTGAAGCTTTCTTT.

This clonotype was detected many times. V usage is TRBV18 and J usage is TRBJ2-1, with D unresolved. V was trimmed by 1 base and J by 3 bases, leaving 7 bases between them. The CDR3 consists of 14 residues. Germline V gene lookup returns CDR1 KGHSH and CDR2 LQKENI. This CDR3 is CASSPQAFYNEQFF. The CDR3 DNA follows: TGTGCCAGCTCACCACAAGCATTCTACAATGAGCAGTTCTTC.

The table lists this clonotype with many counts. The chain couples TRBV6-5 to TRBJ1-6, with D possibly TRBD1 on 5 matching bases. Trimming took 0 bases from V and 10 from J, leaving 16 bases between them. The CDR3 totals 16 residues. Germline V lookup: CDR1 MNHEY, CDR2 SVGAGI. CDR3 bases: TGTGCCAGCAGTTACTCGGGGCAGGCCGTTGGGTCACCCCTCCACTTT. Protein: CASSYSGQAVGSPLHF.

This clonotype occurred many times. J is TRBJ2-7 and V is TRBV28; 9 positions agree with TRBD2. The CDR3 extends over 14 amino acids. The V and J ends lost 5 bases and 5 bases, in that order; junction bases with no gene match: 7. The germline gives CDR1 MDHEN, CDR2 SYDVKM. CDR3 nucleotides: TGTGCCAGCAGTGGAGCGGGAGGTTCCCACGAGCAGTACTTC. Translation: CASSGAGGSHEQYF. Using reference TRBV28 and TRBJ2-7 for the parts outside the CDR3, the full variable domain is DVKVTQSSRYLVKRTGEKVFLECVQDMDHENMFWYRQDPGLGLRLIYFSYDVKMKEKGDIPEGYSVSREKKERFSLILESASTNQTSMYLCASSGAGGSHEQYFGPGTRLTVT.

This clonotype was detected ten times or more. The rearrangement links TRBV11-2 to TRBJ2-3; D may be TRBD2 (6 bases). V lost 4 bases to trimming and J lost 0 bases, with 14 bases between them. The CDR3 consists of 16 residues. Germline CDR1 and CDR2: SGHAT and FQNNGV. In DNA form, the CDR3 reads TGTGCCAGCAGCTACTCGGGAGAGGGAAGCACAGATACGCAGTATTTT. Its translation is CASSYSGEGSTDTQYF. Complete variable domain (other parts from reference TRBV11-2 and TRBJ2-3): EAGVAQSPRYKIIEKRQSVAFWCNPISGHATLYWYQQILGQGPKLLIQFQNNGVVDDSQLPKDRFSAERLKGVDSTLKIQPAKLEDSAVYLCASSYSGEGSTDTQYFGPGTRLTVL.

This clonotype was detected ten times or more. V gene TRBV6-5 combines with J gene TRBJ2-2; D unclear. This CDR3 contains 13 residues. V was cut by 2 bases and J by 6 bases, with 7 bases left in between. Per germline, CDR1 MNHEY and CDR2 SVGAGI. This CDR3 reads CASSYVFSGELFF. CDR3 nucleotides: TGTGCCAGCAGTTACGTGTTTTCCGGGGAGCTGTTTTTT.

The rearrangement links TRBV28 to TRBJ1-2; D not certain. This CDR3 spans 11 amino acids. Germline CDR1 reads MDHEN; CDR2 reads SYDVKM. Between the trimmed V and J ends, which lost 5 bases and 7 bases, there was a span of 8 bases. The CDR3 coding sequence is TGTGCCAGCAGTCCGTTCCTTGGCTACACCTTC. Translating it yields CASSPFLGYTF.

This clonotype was detected ten times or more. The chain is built from TRBV6-1 and TRBJ1-2, with D possibly matching TRBD1 (5 bases). Trimming pared 4 bases from V and 5 bases from J, leaving 17 bases between. Per germline, CDR1 MNHNS and CDR2 SASEGT. This CDR3 is built from 15 residues. The CDR3 bases are TGTGCCAGCAGTGCCTTTGGGGCCTATACTTATGGCTACACCTTC. Its protein is CASSAFGAYTYGYTF.

This clonotype was observed at least ten times. This chain joins TRBV6-1 and TRBJ2-7; 7 nucleotides match TRBD1. The length of the CDR3 is 14 residues. V shed 0 bases and J 3 bases; nucleotides not matched to a gene: 2. CDR1 is MNHNS and CDR2 is SASEGT in the germline V gene. CDR3 DNA: TGTGCCAGCAGTGAAGCCGGGACAGTCTACGAGCAGTACTTC. Translated: CASSEAGTVYEQYF.